This TCR beta chain was sequenced for a study of blood T cell repertoires in COVID-19 (TCRdb year 2020). For context, the study as a whole: Samples covering the acute and convalescent phases of COVID-19 were provided by collaborators in the United States, Italy and Spain. The prospective study material was composed of cDNA or gDNA derived from T cells, B-cell-depleted T cells, or PBMCs. Subjects who had been exposed to COVID-19, were actively infected with it, or had recovered from it provided the deeply sampled blood TCRbeta repertoires that made up the dataset. A freely available public database, intended as a resource for researchers studying the immune response to SARS-CoV-2, is where the repertoires were released. Samples were obtained from the ongoing ImmuneRACE study (first 160 participants) and from 1,254 subjects provided by 6 global collaborators. Where available, HLA class I and class II types were taken from metadata supplied by the sample provider and were not determined by assay-based typing. A de-identified subject ID, COVID-19 status, age in years and sex were almost always included in the sample metadata.

The immunoSEQ Assay, a bias-controlled multiplex PCR, was used to amplify TCRbeta CDR3 regions from genomic DNA. On the study's bioinformatics: The number of nucleated cells in each sample was estimated by amplification of reference gene primers within the assay. To quantify the absolute abundance of each unique TCRbeta CDR3 rearrangement, sequence reads were collapsed and filtered. For each sample, productive Simpson clonality was calculated by taking the square root of Simpson's diversity index across productive rearrangements. As stored in TCRdb, this immuneACCESS dataset retains in-frame rearrangements with V and J assigned. A fraction of the clones does not appear; measured against another copy, unresolved V genes explain less than half of the discrepancy, and the remainder lacks a known reason. The DNA was the basis for D and trimming; V, J and clone size are from that table. For this sample there are approximately 14,000 clones; approximately 87% appear just once. Of the sample, more than 25% falls within the top ten clones.

V is trimmed back by 7 bases and J by 1 base, and the junction contains 14 bases that no gene match accounts for. CDR1 is given as SNHLY and CDR2 as FYNNEI, both from the germline V gene. CDR3 length: 18 amino acids, cysteine to phenylalanine. Solely the CDR3 DNA is kept, with 54 bases framed from the first base. For this clone: Its antigen is unknown. The sample holds no much larger clone one base away, and base qualities are not on file.

The investigation overall reported the following: The quantity of clinical and demographic metadata differed by source and by participant and was supplied without curation.

Whole blood was collected in K2EDTA tubes by collaborating institutions according to the institutions' own protocols. Collaborator samples were shipped for TCRbeta analysis as frozen whole blood, isolated PBMCs, or DNA extracted from either sample type. This chain joins TRBV2 to TRBJ2-1, with 9 bases in between that match TRBD2. The sequence was obtained from a human donor in a cohort sampled during active COVID-19. Source material: peripheral blood. The bases read TGTGCCAGCATCCAGACTAGCGGAAATGATTATTCCTACAATGAGCAGTTCTTC. This sequence encodes CASIQTSGNDYSYNEQFF.